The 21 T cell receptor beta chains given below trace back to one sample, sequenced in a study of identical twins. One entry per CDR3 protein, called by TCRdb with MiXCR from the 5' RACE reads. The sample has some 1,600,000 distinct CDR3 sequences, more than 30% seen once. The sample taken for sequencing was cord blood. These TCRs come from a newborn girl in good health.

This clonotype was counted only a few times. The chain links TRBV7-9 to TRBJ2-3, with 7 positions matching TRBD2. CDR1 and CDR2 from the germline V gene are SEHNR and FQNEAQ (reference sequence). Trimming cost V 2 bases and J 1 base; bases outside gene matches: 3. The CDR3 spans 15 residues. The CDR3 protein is CASSLRRERTDTQYF. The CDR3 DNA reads TGTGCCAGCAGCTTACGGCGGGAGCGCACAGATACGCAGTATTTT.

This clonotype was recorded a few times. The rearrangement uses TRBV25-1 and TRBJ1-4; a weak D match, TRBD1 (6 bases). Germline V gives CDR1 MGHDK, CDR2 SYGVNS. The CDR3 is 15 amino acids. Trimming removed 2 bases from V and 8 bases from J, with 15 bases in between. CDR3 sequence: CASSEDPTGSEKLFF. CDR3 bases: TGTGCCAGCAGTGAAGACCCCACAGGGTCGGAAAAACTGTTTTTT.

For the CDR3, the DNA is TGTGCCATCAGATTAACTAGTCACAACAGCAATGAGCAGTTCTTC. Protein: CAIRLTSHNSNEQFF. The gene calls are TRBV10-3 and TRBJ2-1; possibly TRBD2 for D (5 bases). The CDR3 loop spans 15 amino acids. Germline V gene lookup returns CDR1 ENHRY and CDR2 SYGVKD. V was shortened by 6 bases and J by 6 bases, with 18 bases between the two germline ends.

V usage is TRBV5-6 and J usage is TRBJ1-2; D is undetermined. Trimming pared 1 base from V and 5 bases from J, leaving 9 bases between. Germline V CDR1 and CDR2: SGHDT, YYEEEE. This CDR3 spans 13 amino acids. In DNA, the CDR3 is TGTGCCAGCAGCTTGATAGAGCTATATGGCTACACCTTC. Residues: CASSLIELYGYTF.

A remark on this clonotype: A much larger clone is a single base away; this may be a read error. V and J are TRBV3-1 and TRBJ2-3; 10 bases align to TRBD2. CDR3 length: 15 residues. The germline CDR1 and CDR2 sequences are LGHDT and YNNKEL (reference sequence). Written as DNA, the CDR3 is TGTGCCATCAGCTCCAGCGGGAGGGTTACAGATACGCAGTATTTT. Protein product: CAISSSGRVTDTQYF.

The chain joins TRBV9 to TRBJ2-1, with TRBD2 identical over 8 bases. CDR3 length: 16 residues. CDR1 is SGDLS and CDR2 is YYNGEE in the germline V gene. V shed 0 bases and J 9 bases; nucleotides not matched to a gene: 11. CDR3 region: CASSVGGGLVVGEQFF. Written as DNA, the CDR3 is TGTGCCAGCAGCGTAGGAGGGGGACTAGTGGTCGGTGAGCAGTTCTTC.

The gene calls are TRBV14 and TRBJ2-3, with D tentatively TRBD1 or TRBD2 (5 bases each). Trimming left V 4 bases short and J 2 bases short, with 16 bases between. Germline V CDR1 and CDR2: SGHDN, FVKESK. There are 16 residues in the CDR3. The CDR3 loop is CASSPLLGAHTDTQYF. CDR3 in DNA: TGTGCCAGCAGCCCCCTCCTCGGGGCCCACACAGATACGCAGTATTTT.

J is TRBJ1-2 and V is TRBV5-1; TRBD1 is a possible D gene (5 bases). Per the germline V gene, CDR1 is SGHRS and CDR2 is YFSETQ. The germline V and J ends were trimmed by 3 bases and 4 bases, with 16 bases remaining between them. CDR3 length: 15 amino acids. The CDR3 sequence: CASSYDDQGLYGYTF. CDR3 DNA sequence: TGCGCCAGCAGCTACGATGACCAGGGCCTCTATGGCTACACCTTC.

The CDR3 region has the DNA TGCAGTGCTAGAGCGGGGGCGGCAACTAATGAAAAACTGTTTTTT. Its translation: CSARAGAATNEKLFF. This chain links TRBV20-1 with TRBJ1-4; the D gene is possibly TRBD1 (6 bases). Germline V gives CDR1 DFQATT, CDR2 SNEGSKA (reference sequence). V shed 1 base and J shed 0 bases, with 9 bases lying between them. CDR3 length equals 15 residues.

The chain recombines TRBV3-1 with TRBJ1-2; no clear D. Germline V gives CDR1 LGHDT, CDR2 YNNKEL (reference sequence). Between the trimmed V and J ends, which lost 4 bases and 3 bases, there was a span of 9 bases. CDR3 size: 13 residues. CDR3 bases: TGTGCCAGCAGCCCGACAAGTGACTATGGCTACACCTTC. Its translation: CASSPTSDYGYTF.

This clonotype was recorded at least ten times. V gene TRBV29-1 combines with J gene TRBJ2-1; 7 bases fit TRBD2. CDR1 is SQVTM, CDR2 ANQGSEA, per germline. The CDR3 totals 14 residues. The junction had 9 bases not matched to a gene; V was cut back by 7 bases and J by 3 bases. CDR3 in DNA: TGCAGCGCCCCTAGGAGCGGGGTCTACAATGAGCAGTTCTTC. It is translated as CSAPRSGVYNEQFF.

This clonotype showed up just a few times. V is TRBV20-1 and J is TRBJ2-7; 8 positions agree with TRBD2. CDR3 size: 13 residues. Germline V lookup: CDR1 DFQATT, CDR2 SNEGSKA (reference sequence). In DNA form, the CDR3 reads TGCAGCCAGCTAGATAGCGGGGCCTACGAGCAGTACTTC. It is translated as CSQLDSGAYEQYF.

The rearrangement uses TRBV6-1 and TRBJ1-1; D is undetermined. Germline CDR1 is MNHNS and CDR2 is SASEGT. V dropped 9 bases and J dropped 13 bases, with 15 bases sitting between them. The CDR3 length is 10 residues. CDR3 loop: CARQTVKLFF. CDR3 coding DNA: TGTGCCAGACAAACGGTGAAGCTTTTCTTT.

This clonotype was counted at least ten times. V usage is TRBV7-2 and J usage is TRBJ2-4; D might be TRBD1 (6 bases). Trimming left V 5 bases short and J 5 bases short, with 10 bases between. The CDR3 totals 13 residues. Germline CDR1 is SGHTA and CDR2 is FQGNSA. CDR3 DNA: TGTGCCAGCAGCCTACAGGGACAAAACATTCAGTACTTC. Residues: CASSLQGQNIQYF.

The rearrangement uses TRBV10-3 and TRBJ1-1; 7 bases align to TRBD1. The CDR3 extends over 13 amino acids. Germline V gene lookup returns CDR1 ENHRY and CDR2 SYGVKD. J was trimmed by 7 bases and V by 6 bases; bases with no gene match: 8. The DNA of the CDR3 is TGTGCCATCAGGACGACAGGGTTGGGTGAAGCTTTCTTT. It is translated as CAIRTTGLGEAFF.

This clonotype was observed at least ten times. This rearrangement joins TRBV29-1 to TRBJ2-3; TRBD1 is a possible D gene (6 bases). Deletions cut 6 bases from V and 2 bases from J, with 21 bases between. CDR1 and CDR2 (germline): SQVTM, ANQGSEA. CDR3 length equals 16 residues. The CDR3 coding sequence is TGCAGCGTAAGACAGGACTGGTTCTATTCCACAGATACGCAGTATTTT. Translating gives CSVRQDWFYSTDTQYF.

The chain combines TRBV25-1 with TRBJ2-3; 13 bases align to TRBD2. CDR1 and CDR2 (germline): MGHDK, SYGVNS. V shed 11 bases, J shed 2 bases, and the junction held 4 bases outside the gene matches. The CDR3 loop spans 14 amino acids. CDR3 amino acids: CAGGTSGTTDTQYF. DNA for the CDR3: TGTGCCGGCGGGACTAGCGGGACCACAGATACGCAGTATTTT. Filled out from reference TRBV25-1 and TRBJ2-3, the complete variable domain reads EADIYQTPRYLVIGTGKKITLECSQTMGHDKMYWYQQDPGMELHLIHYSYGVNSTEKGDLSSESTVSRIRTEHFPLTLESARPSHTSQYLCAGGTSGTTDTQYFGPGTRLTVL.

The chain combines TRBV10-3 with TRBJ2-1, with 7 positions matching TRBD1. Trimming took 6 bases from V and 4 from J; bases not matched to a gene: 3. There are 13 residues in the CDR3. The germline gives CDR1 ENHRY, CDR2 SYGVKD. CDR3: CAIRPGQYNEQFF. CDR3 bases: TGTGCCATCAGACCGGGACAGTACAATGAGCAGTTCTTC.

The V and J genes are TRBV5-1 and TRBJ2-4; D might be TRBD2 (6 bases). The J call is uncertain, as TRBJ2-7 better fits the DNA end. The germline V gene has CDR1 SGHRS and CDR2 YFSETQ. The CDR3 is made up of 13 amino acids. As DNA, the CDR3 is TGCGCCAGCAGAGGCTCGGGGGTCCACGAGCAGTACTTC. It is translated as CASRGSGVHEQYF.

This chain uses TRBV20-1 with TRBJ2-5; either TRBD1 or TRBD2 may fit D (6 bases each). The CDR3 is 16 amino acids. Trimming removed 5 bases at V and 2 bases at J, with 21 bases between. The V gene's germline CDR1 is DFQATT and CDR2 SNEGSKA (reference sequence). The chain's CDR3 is CSASRGWGALQETQYF. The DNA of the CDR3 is TGCAGTGCTTCCCGTGGGTGGGGGGCCCTTCAAGAGACCCAGTACTTC.

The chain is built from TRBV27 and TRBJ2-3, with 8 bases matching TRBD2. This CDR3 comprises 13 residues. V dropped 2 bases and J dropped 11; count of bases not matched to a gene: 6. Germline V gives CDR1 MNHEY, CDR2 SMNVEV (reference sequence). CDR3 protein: CASSLGGTRVQYF. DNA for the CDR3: TGTGCCAGCAGTTTAGGCGGGACTAGGGTGCAGTATTTT.